The 14 T cell receptor beta chains given below trace back to one sample, sequenced in a study of tumor-infiltrating lymphocytes in primary liver carcinoma. Unsorted bulk tissue, about 18-31 mg of it, served as the source for co-extraction of RNA and DNA. Starting from 500 ng of total RNA, TCR beta cDNA was produced with a primer in the constant region. Slightly modified ARM-PCR with three nested multiplex PCR rounds yielded TCR beta libraries. The study ran its first two PCR rounds for around 9 cycles each, using TRBV1-TRBV30 forward primers and a C-beta reverse primer. TCRdb analysed the multiplex PCR reads with MiXCR anew, one entry per CDR3 protein. The data hold roughly 36,000 distinct CDR3 sequences, with 75% observed a single time. Sequences were obtained from tumor-adjacent normal liver tissue. These receptors originate from a man aged 35 to 55 with primary liver carcinoma and hepatitis B virus infection.

For this clonotype: Because the CDR3 is missing its conserved closing phenylalanine or tryptophan, this is likely a read error. CDR3 DNA sequence: TGCGCCTGGAGTGTAGACTACTCCTACGAGCAGTACTAC. Translation gives CAWSVDYSYEQYY. The chain uses TRBV30 and TRBJ2-7, with D perhaps TRBD2 (5 bases). Germline loops: CDR1 GTSNPN, CDR2 SVGIG (reference sequence). CDR3 length: 13 amino acids.

A word on this clonotype: In this CDR3 the conserved last residue, phenylalanine or tryptophan, is missing, so a read error is likely. No DNA is shown, since the ends of the CDR3 on it are uncertain; the CDR3 is the one TCRdb lists. The chain combines TRBV6-1 with TRBJ2-7. Including both end residues, the CDR3 is 15 amino acids long. CDR1 is MNHNS and CDR2 is SASEGT in the germline V gene. This chain's CDR3 is CATSENIYLSYEQYL.

This clonotype was seen a handful of times. The chain carries TRBV20-1 and TRBJ1-1; D remains ambiguous. The germline CDR1 and CDR2 sequences are DFQATT and SNEGSKA (reference sequence). This CDR3 comprises 11 residues. The V and J ends lost 5 bases and 2 bases respectively, with 6 bases between them. CDR3 nucleotide sequence: TGCAGTGCTTCTCTTAACACTGAAGCTTTCTTT. This encodes CSASLNTEAFF.

The CDR3 spells CDWRGKRSYEQYF. CDR3 DNA sequence: TGTGACTGGAGGGGGAAGCGATCCTACGAGCAGTACTTC. This chain connects TRBV11-1 to TRBJ2-7; either TRBD1 or TRBD2 may supply D (6 bases each). Germline lookup yields CDR1 SGHAT and CDR2 FQDESV (reference sequence). The CDR3 totals 13 residues.

The V call is TRBV11-2, the J call TRBJ2-1; maybe TRBD2 (6 bases). This CDR3 comprises 15 residues. V was trimmed by 9 bases and J by 16 bases, leaving 31 bases between them. Germline assignment: CDR1 SGHAT and CDR2 FQNNGV. CDR3: CARILVSGEGSVQFF. CDR3 coding DNA: TGTGCCAGGATCTTAGTGTCGGGGGAAGGTAGTGTGCAATTCTTC.

Sample share makes this clonotype medium-sized. The chain employs TRBV11-3 and TRBJ1-1; D call uncertain. The CDR3 sequence is 14 residues long. Between the trimmed V and J ends, which lost 1 base and 1 base, there was a span of 7 bases. The V gene's germline CDR1 is SGHNT and CDR2 YENEEA. The CDR3: CASSLGPSNTEAFF. CDR3 DNA: TGTGCCAGCAGCTTAGGGCCGTCGAACACTGAAGCTTTCTTT. Full variable domain (missing parts from reference TRBV11-3 and TRBJ1-1): EAGVVQSPRYKIIEKKQPVAFWCNPISGHNTLYWYLQNLGQGPELLIRYENEEAVDDSQLPKDRFSAERLKGVDSTLKIQPAELGDSAVYLCASSLGPSNTEAFFGQGTRLTVV.

This clonotype showed up just once. The genes are TRBV4-3 and TRBJ2-5, with a possible D match to TRBD2 (5 bases). The CDR3 length is 15 residues. The V end was cut by 5 bases, the J end by 5 bases, with 18 bases between. Germline V gene lookup returns CDR1 LGHNA and CDR2 YSLEER. The CDR3 nucleotides read TGCGCCAGCAGCAAAGGAGCGGCTATCCAGGAGACCCAGTACTTC. Residues: CASSKGAAIQETQYF.

This clonotype counts as medium-sized. As DNA, the CDR3 is TGTGCCAGCAGCTTAGGCCCGAGCTCCTACAATGAGCAGTTCTTC. Translation: CASSLGPSSYNEQFF. V and J are TRBV7-3 and TRBJ2-1; D gene uncertain. CDR1 is SGHTA, CDR2 FQGTGA, per germline. The CDR3 sequence is 15 residues long. V was cut by 2 bases and J by 0 bases, with 8 bases left in between.

This clonotype was found once. At one end the junction does not follow the germline gene, possibly because of a read error. The V gene is TRBV11-3, the J gene TRBJ1-5, with no clear D. The CDR3 spans 15 residues. CDR1 SGHNT and CDR2 YENEEA come from the germline V gene. Here the CDR3 reads CASSLGLGVAQPQHF. In DNA, the CDR3 is TGTGCCAGCAGCTTAGGTCTGGGAGTGGCTCAGCCCCAACATTTT.

Remarks on this clonotype: Relative to the germline gene, one junction end is altered; a read error may explain this. The rearrangement joins TRBV28 to TRBJ2-3; TRBD2 is a possible D gene (5 bases). The CDR3 contains 15 residues. The germline V gene has CDR1 MDHEN and CDR2 SYDVKM. Here the CDR3 reads CVSSLNPGIRDTQYF. In DNA, the CDR3 is TGTGTCAGCAGTTTAAACCCGGGAATCCGAGATACGCAGTATTTT.

This clonotype has a count of ten or more. The chain uses TRBV6-2 or TRBV6-3 and TRBJ1-2; D gene unclear. The length of the CDR3 is 13 residues. Germline assignment: CDR1 MNHEY and CDR2 SVGEGT. Trimming removed 6 bases at V and 3 bases at J, with 11 bases between. The CDR3 DNA reads TGTGCCAGCAGCCCCCGGAGCGACTATGGCTACACCTTC. It codes for CASSPRSDYGYTF.

As to this clonotype: This sequence may be a read error, since a much larger clone differs from it by one base. V is TRBV25-1 and J is TRBJ1-1; no clear D gene. CDR1 is MGHDK, CDR2 SYGVNS, per germline. CDR3 length equals 12 residues. CDR3 protein: CASSRLNTDAFF. CDR3 nucleotides: TGTGCCAGCAGCCGACTAAACACTGATGCTTTCTTT.

This clonotype was recorded at least ten times. The chain is built from TRBV30 and TRBJ1-1, with D maybe TRBD1 (6 bases). This CDR3 has 16 amino acids. Germline assignment: CDR1 GTSNPN and CDR2 SVGIG (reference sequence). V lost 4 bases, J lost 0 bases, and 18 bases lay in between. The DNA of the CDR3 is TGTGCCTGGACGTTCGGACAGCTAACCGTGAACACTGAAGCTTTCTTT. This sequence encodes CAWTFGQLTVNTEAFF.

In its sample, this clonotype was seen many times. The chain joins TRBV7-9 to TRBJ2-3; either TRBD1 or TRBD2 may fit D (5 bases each). The length of the CDR3 is 14 residues. The germline V and J ends were trimmed by 6 bases and 7 bases, with 17 bases remaining between them. Per germline, CDR1 SEHNR and CDR2 FQNEAQ (reference sequence). This CDR3 reads CASRPGAGPNTQYF. CDR3 DNA sequence: TGTGCCAGCAGACCCGGGGCTGGTCCGAATACGCAGTATTTT.